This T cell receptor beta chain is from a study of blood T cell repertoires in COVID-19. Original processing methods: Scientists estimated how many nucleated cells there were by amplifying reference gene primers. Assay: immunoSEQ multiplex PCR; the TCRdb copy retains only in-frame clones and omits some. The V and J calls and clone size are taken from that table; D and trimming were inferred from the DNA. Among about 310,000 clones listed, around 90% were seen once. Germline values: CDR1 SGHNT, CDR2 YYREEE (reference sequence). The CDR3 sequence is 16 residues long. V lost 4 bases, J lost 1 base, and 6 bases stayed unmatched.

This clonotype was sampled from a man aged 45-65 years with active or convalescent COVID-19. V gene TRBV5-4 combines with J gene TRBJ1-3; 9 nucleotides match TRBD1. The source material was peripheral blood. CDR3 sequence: CASSPQTGGSGNTIYF. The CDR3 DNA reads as TGTGCCAGCAGCCCACAGACAGGGGGTTCTGGAAACACCATATATTTT.